Listed here is a single TCR beta chain. PCR amplification relied on 60 Vbeta primers (plus 13 Jbeta primers). TCRdb's copy holds only in-frame clones and misses some; the assay was immunoSEQ multiplex PCR. Seen here are some 160,000 clones, over 70% observed once, and the top ten hold roughly 2%. The sample comes from a study of cytomegalovirus exposure and HLA in healthy donors. J was trimmed by 5 bases and V by 3 bases; bases with no gene match: 3. This CDR3 comprises 14 residues. Germline loops: CDR1 SGHRS, CDR2 YFSETQ. This clonotype originated in a woman aged 35 to 49 in good health and CMV-seronegative. V is TRBV5-1 and J is TRBJ2-2; 8 nucleotides agree with TRBD1. Material: PBMCs. The CDR3: CASSWGQATGELFF. Here the CDR3 DNA reads TGCGCCAGCAGCTGGGGACAGGCGACCGGGGAGCTGTTTTTT.